In this sample, the clone carrying this T cell receptor beta chain turned up a few times. What it binds is not known. The repertoire was sequenced with immunoSEQ multiplex PCR; TCRdb's copy has only in-frame clones and lacks some. The sample lists some 120,000 clones, around 94% seen once, with around 0.024% in the top ten. These data belong to a study of human thymus T cells. The study's findings and limits: Related research found strongly overlapping thymic repertoires in unrelated individuals. Use of V and J genes seemed skewed within the thymic and blood repertoires.

Thymus tissue was removed during corrective cardiac surgery. The donor group consisted of healthy Finnish infants who were having corrective surgery for congenital heart defects. Source material: thymus tissue. The clonotype originates from a boy younger than two with a congenital heart defect but otherwise immunologically healthy.

CDR3: CASSPQGPAHEQYF. The CDR3 nucleotides are TGTGCCAGCAGCCCACAGGGGCCTGCCCACGAGCAGTACTTC. This chain joins TRBV2 and TRBJ2-7, with TRBD1 identical over 7 bases. V lost 6 bases to trimming and J lost 5 bases; unmatched junction nucleotides: 10. The CDR3 runs 14 residues. Germline loops: CDR1 SNHLY, CDR2 FYNNEI.